This section outlines one T cell receptor (beta chain) sequence together with its context. What it recognizes is unknown. These data come from a study of Graves' ophthalmopathy and Graves' hyperthyroidism. Amplification of the TCR beta CDR3 regions used RNA transcripts (as template). First-round RT-PCR with HTBI primers preceded a second-round multiplex PCR. TCRdb redid the calling of the multiplex PCR reads with MiXCR, one entry per CDR3 protein. The profile shows over a million distinct CDR3 sequences, roughly two fifths of them singletons. Aged 18 to 65, hyperthyroidism patients had been newly diagnosed, with under 2 months' duration. Physicians reached a diagnosis by relying on clinical symptoms, serum thyroxine, TRAb, thyroid ultrasound and orbital computed tomography. The study, taken as a whole, reports: Cross-validated, the 13-signature model showed 87.88%/81.08% sensitivity/specificity, and 80%/75% in the test set.

This CDR3 is 14 amino acids long. Per germline, CDR1 SGHRS and CDR2 YFSETQ. Trimming stripped 4 bases from V and 4 bases from J, with 14 bases between. The V and J genes are TRBV5-1 and TRBJ1-2; D is possibly TRBD1 (6 bases). Specimen: peripheral blood or thyroid tissue (not recorded which). This receptor was taken from an adult man with Graves' hyperthyroidism. Written as DNA, the CDR3 is TGCGCCAGCAGCACCAGGGGTAGCTCCTATGGCTACACCTTC. The encoded protein is CASSTRGSSYGYTF. Drawing the rest from reference TRBV5-1 and TRBJ1-2, the complete variable domain is KAGVTQTPRYLIKTRGQQVTLSCSPISGHRSVSWYQQTPGQGLQFLFEYFSETQRNKGNFPGRFSGRQFSNSRSEMNVSTLELGDSALYLCASSTRGSSYGYTFGSGTRLTVV.